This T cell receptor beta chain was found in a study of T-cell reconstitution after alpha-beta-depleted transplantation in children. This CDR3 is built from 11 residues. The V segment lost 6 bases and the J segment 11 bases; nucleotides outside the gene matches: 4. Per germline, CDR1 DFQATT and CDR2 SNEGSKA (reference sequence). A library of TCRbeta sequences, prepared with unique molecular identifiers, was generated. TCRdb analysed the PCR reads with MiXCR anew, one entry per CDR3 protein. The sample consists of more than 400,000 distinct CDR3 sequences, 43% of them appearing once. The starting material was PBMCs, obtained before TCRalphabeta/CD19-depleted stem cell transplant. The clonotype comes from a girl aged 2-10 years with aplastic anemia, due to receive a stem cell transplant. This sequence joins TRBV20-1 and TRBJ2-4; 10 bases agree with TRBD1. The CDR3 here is CSAGTGAFQYF. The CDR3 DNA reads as TGCAGTGCAGGGACAGGGGCCTTTCAGTACTTC.